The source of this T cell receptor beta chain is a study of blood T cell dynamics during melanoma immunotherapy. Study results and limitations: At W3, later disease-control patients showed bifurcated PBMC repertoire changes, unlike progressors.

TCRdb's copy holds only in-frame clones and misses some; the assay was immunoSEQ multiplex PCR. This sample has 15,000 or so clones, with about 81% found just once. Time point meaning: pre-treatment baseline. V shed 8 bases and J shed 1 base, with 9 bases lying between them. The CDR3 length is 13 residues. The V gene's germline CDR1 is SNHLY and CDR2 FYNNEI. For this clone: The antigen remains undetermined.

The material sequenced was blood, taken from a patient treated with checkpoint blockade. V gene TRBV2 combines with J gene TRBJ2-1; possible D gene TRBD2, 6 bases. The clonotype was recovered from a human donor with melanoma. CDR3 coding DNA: TGTGCCAGCGGGCGGGAATCCTACAATGAGCAGTTCTTC. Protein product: CASGRESYNEQFF.